The T cell receptor beta chain under discussion was sequenced for a study of T-cell reconstitution after alpha-beta-depleted transplantation in children. Germline CDR1 reads SGHVS; CDR2 reads FQNEAQ. The CDR3 has 15 amino acids. Trimming shortened V by 5 bases and J by 4 bases, and 16 bases separated the two germline ends. Molecular barcoding with unique molecular identifiers was used for the TCRbeta library. TCRdb processed the PCR reads anew with MiXCR; each CDR3 protein has one entry. Of about half a million distinct CDR3 sequences detected, about 12% appear once; the ten largest clones hold approximately 5.4%.

Source: PBMCs from the stem cell graft donor, taken from the stem cell graft. The rearrangement uses TRBV7-8 and TRBJ2-3; D remains unclear. The sequence came from a human donor who donated a stem cell graft to a child with combined immunodeficiency. This chain's CDR3 is CASSLGSFVSDTQYF. In nucleotides, the CDR3 is TGTGCCAGCAGCCTAGGGTCGTTTGTGTCAGATACGCAGTATTTT.